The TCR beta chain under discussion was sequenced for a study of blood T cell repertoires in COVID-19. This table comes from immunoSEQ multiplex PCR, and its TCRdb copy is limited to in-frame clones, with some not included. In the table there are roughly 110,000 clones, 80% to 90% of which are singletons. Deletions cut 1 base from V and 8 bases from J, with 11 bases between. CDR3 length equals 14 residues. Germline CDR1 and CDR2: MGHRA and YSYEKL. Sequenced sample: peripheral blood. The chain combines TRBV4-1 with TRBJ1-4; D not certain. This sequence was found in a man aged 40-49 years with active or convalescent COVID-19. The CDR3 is CASSQVRGSEKLFF. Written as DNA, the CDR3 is TGCGCCAGCAGCCAAGTACGGGGTTCGGAAAAACTGTTTTTT.